This is a list of T cell receptor beta chains from one sample in a study of regulatory T cells in long-lasting Graves disease. TCRdb used MiXCR to reprocess the multiplex PCR reads, holding one entry per CDR3 protein. Here the sample spans 350,000 to 500,000 distinct CDR3 sequences, roughly 15% being singletons. The sample was also linked to a second study, of T cells in Graves' hyperthyroidism and ophthalmopathy.

The sequencing here drew on peripheral blood mononuclear cells (PBMCs), taken at new diagnosis, from a patient treated with antithyroid drugs. These receptors originate from a woman between 18 and 30 years old with Graves disease. Each CDR3 is given without its conserved first and last residue. Size values are once, few and many counts, or a class for expanded clones, and some rows have none.

>TRBV25-1|few|TRBJ1-1
ASSGSTGGDTEAF
>TRBV28|few|TRBJ1-2
ASSLWGDSLYGYT
>TRBV7-3|many|TRBJ2-1
ASSPHLRDFNEQF
>TRBV7-3|.|TRBJ2-3
ASSPKGLAGGWGTDTRY
>TRBV16|many|TRBJ2-7
ASSHRGPLTEQY
>TRBV5-1|.|TRBJ1-1
ASSSLTGVVGNTEAF
>TRBV6-1|few|TRBJ1-2
ASRMTAPYGYT
>TRBV28|.|TRBJ2-3
ASSSHSGTTDTQY
>TRBV28|few|TRBJ1-3
ASSQRGGLPSGNTIY
>TRBV4-1|.|TRBJ2-1
ASSQVAKGQF
>TRBV6-2/TRBV6-3|.|TRBJ2-5
ASSYSGGGTGYQETQY
>TRBV20-1|many|TRBJ1-1
SARSTRLAATGWVNTEAF
>TRBV27|few|TRBJ1-1
ASSTGWGFWTEAF
>TRBV27|.|TRBJ2-5
ASSDTIFSEQETQY
>TRBV7-2|few|TRBJ2-4
ASSLEGSFEY
>TRBV6-1|few|TRBJ1-6
ASSVIDRGYSPLH
>TRBV11-2|few|TRBJ2-1
ASSLERGTGYEQF
>TRBV20-1|many|TRBJ1-5
SARAGGLEPQH
>TRBV12-3/TRBV12-4|many|TRBJ2-7
ASSLGLAGVPYEQY
>TRBV11-2|many|TRBJ2-1
ASSLSLAGGSNEQF
>TRBV6-1|many|TRBJ2-7
ASSDLGTSEQY
>TRBV19|few|TRBJ2-1
ASSMWEGHDEQF
>TRBV9|few|TRBJ2-7
ASSVEGVPSYEQY
>TRBV20-1|few|TRBJ2-7
SARFIVGQGPREQY
>TRBV28|.|TRBJ2-7
ASSTTGTSFEQY
>TRBV2|many|TRBJ2-5
ASSDGVRGIQETQY
>TRBV19|few|TRBJ2-2
ASSIYTLGGELF
>TRBV11-2|many|TRBJ2-7
ASSLAGPGVAYEQY
>TRBV7-8|few|TRBJ1-2
ASSPDGPRSSYDYT
>TRBV5-1|.|TRBJ2-2
ASSFSGRANTGELF
>TRBV3-1|many|TRBJ2-1
ASSQALGEQF
>TRBV28|many|TRBJ2-1
ASRRTSASLNEQF
>TRBV5-4|.|TRBJ1-2
ASAGTASYT
>TRBV7-9|many|TRBJ2-7
ASSLVLAGYEQY
>TRBV4-3|.|TRBJ2-5
ASSQDRFSETQY
>TRBV4-1|once|TRBJ2-7
ASSQGPGGAYEQY
>TRBV7-6|many|TRBJ2-3
ASSLAPGSDTQY
>TRBV12-3/TRBV12-4|many|TRBJ1-5
ASSLDRGPLRPQH
>TRBV7-3|.|TRBJ2-1
ASSLGLAGGLYNEQF
>TRBV20-1|many|TRBJ2-1
SASFVRGLSYNEQF
>TRBV29-1|many|TRBJ2-1
SVEGETYNEQF
>TRBV28|many|TRBJ2-1
ASSFKGKQF
>TRBV7-2|few|TRBJ2-7
ASSLGLLSYEQY
>TRBV6-1|few|TRBJ1-5
ASSEGPVNQPQH
>TRBV7-3|many|TRBJ2-1
ASSLRARGLVESYNEQF
>TRBV27|.|TRBJ2-7
TSSSRLSYEQY
>TRBV11-2|many|TRBJ2-7
ASSLQGAETYEQY
>TRBV12-3/TRBV12-4|.|TRBJ2-5
ASSLPFRLAGGVQETQY
>TRBV20-1|.|TRBJ2-3
SAKTGTSTDTQY
>TRBV4-1|.|TRBJ1-1
ASSPWGNTETNTEAF
>TRBV7-7|many|TRBJ2-3
ASSSAGGTTDTQY
>TRBV11-2|many|TRBJ2-7
ASSLEGGTEQY
>TRBV7-9|many|TRBJ2-3
ASSLSTGPDTQY
>TRBV18|many|TRBJ2-7
ASSRDRGRHYEQY
>TRBV2|many|TRBJ1-2
ASSYREPKNYGYT
>TRBV7-2|few|TRBJ2-3
ASSLQREILDTQY
>TRBV2|many|TRBJ1-2
ASSEGGRDYGYT
>TRBV2|many|TRBJ2-2
ASSEALTSGVTGELF
>TRBV29-1|few|TRBJ1-2
SVEDLKGDYGYT